These T cell receptor beta chains were read from a single sample in a study of T-cell memory formation after mild COVID-19. TCRdb fed the 5' RACE reads into MiXCR, producing one record per CDR3 protein. The sample carries hundreds of thousands of distinct CDR3 sequences, 18% recorded once. The sequenced sample consisted of PBMCs or a T cell subset sorted from them (not recorded which). These TCRs come from a man in his late teens or twenties who had mild COVID-19 (a few samples of this study predate the infection). Cell type and time point are not known. The CDR3 runs from the conserved cysteine through the conserved F or W. D genes are given only for firm matches. Not all rows give a size; the values are once, few, many and, for expanded clones, a class.

cdr3_length j_call v_call d_call clone_size cdr3_aa cdr3_nt
12 TRBJ1-1 TRBV6-5 . few CASSYPVTEAFF TGTGCCAGCAGTTACCCAGTTACTGAAGCTTTCTTT
16 TRBJ2-1 TRBV7-2 . . CASSLVPASSYNEQFF TGTGCCAGCAGCTTAGTCCCAGCTAGCTCCTACAATGAGCAGTTCTTC
15 TRBJ1-5 TRBV7-2 TRBD1 . CASATGTVLNQPQHF TGTGCCAGCGCTACCGGGACAGTTCTTAATCAGCCCCAGCATTTT
16 TRBJ2-3 TRBV7-7 . . CASSLLHGGTSDTQYF TGTGCTAGCAGCTTACTCCACGGGGGAACATCAGATACGCAGTATTTT
12 TRBJ1-2 TRBV29-1 TRBD1 . CSGGTGPYGYTF TGCAGCGGAGGGACAGGGCCCTATGGCTACACCTTC
14 TRBJ1-2 TRBV5-1 . . CASSLEVFNYGYTF TGCGCCAGCAGCTTAGAGGTCTTTAACTATGGCTACACCTTC
12 TRBJ1-1 TRBV11-2 . few CASSHVGDKAFF TGTGCCAGCAGTCATGTGGGGGATAAAGCTTTCTTT
14 TRBJ1-5 TRBV28 . . CASRGKRGNQPQHF TGTGCCAGCAGGGGGAAGAGGGGCAATCAGCCCCAGCATTTT
15 TRBJ1-4 TRBV4-3 . . CASSQDWAKFGKLFF TGCGCCAGCAGCCAAGATTGGGCCAAGTTTGGAAAACTGTTTTTT
15 TRBJ2-5 TRBV10-3 TRBD1 many CAISEGTGGLETQYF TGTGCCATCAGTGAGGGGACAGGGGGATTGGAGACCCAGTACTTC
17 TRBJ2-3 TRBV12-3/TRBV12-4 . . CASSKVRLQMNTDTQYF TGTGCCAGCAGCAAAGTTCGATTGCAGATGAACACAGATACGCAGTATTTT
12 TRBJ1-1 TRBV5-1 TRBD1 . CASGTVSTEAFF TGCGCCAGCGGGACAGTGAGCACTGAAGCTTTCTTT
14 TRBJ2-5 TRBV5-1 TRBD1 few CASRLQGAQETQYF TGCGCCAGCAGATTACAGGGGGCTCAAGAGACCCAGTACTTC
11 TRBJ2-7 TRBV20-1 . . CSAWLSYEQYF TGCAGTGCTTGGCTCTCCTACGAGCAGTACTTC
15 TRBJ1-5 TRBV5-1 TRBD1 . CASSLSGQGNQPQHF TGCGCCAGCAGCTTGTCGGGACAGGGTAATCAGCCCCAGCATTTT
13 TRBJ2-1 TRBV20-1 . few CSARNTGNNEQFF TGCAGTGCTAGAAACACAGGGAACAATGAGCAGTTCTTC
8 TRBJ1-6 TRBV5-5 . few CASSSPHF TGTGCCAGCAGCTCCCCGCACTTT
16 TRBJ1-2 TRBV5-1 . few CASSSGIFLGDDGYTF TGCGCCAGCAGCTCGGGAATTTTCCTCGGGGATGATGGCTACACCTTC
13 TRBJ1-5 TRBV19 . few CASSPNQIQPQHF TGTGCCAGTAGTCCGAATCAGATTCAGCCCCAGCATTTT
14 TRBJ2-7 TRBV12-3/TRBV12-4 . . CASSFAETGYEQYF TGTGCCAGCAGTTTCGCCGAGACCGGCTACGAGCAGTACTTC
15 TRBJ2-1 TRBV7-2 TRBD2 many CASSVSGGNYNEQFF TGTGCCAGCAGCGTTAGCGGGGGTAATTACAATGAGCAGTTCTTC
14 TRBJ2-4 TRBV27 TRBD2 few CATRSGTSKNIQYF TGTGCCACCCGGAGCGGGACTAGTAAAAACATTCAGTACTTC
15 TRBJ2-2 TRBV6-2/TRBV6-3 TRBD2 few CASSFPLAGAGELFF TGTGCCAGCAGTTTCCCCCTAGCGGGTGCTGGGGAGCTGTTTTTT
17 TRBJ1-1 TRBV4-1 . . CASSPRTPGHMNTEAFF TGCGCCAGCAGCCCAAGAACCCCGGGACACATGAACACTGAAGCTTTCTTT
17 TRBJ2-5 TRBV6-5 TRBD1 few CASSYSPGQESQETQYF TGTGCCAGCAGTTACTCGCCGGGACAGGAGTCCCAAGAGACCCAGTACTTC
14 TRBJ2-2 TRBV7-2 . many CASSGHANTGELFF TGTGCCAGCAGCGGCCACGCGAACACCGGGGAGCTGTTTTTT
15 TRBJ2-3 TRBV19 . few CASSMGGPRQDTQYF TGTGCCAGTAGTATGGGAGGCCCCCGGCAGGATACGCAGTATTTT
14 TRBJ2-1 TRBV7-2 TRBD1 many CASSPRTGLNEQFF TGTGCCAGCAGCCCGCGGACAGGGCTGAATGAGCAGTTCTTC
16 TRBJ2-5 TRBV20-1 TRBD2 . CSARTGLAGGQETQYF TGCAGTGCTAGAACGGGACTAGCGGGGGGGCAAGAGACCCAGTACTTC
16 TRBJ2-1 TRBV2 TRBD1 . CASSPTMDRDNNEQFF TGTGCCAGCAGTCCTACCATGGACAGGGACAACAATGAGCAGTTCTTC
14 TRBJ1-2 TRBV27 TRBD1 . CASGTGGWNYGYTF TGTGCCAGCGGGACAGGGGGCTGGAACTATGGCTACACCTTC
13 TRBJ1-2 TRBV9 . few CASSGDPGYGYTF TGTGCCAGCAGCGGTGACCCGGGCTATGGCTACACCTTC
14 TRBJ2-3 TRBV7-3 . few CASSLDPGRDTQYF TGTGCCAGCAGCTTGGACCCAGGAAGAGATACGCAGTATTTT
16 TRBJ2-7 TRBV9 . . CASSVAATGLGDEQYF TGTGCCAGCAGCGTAGCTGCGACAGGCCTAGGGGACGAGCAGTACTTC
15 TRBJ1-1 TRBV20-1 . many CSARDPQGSYTEAFF TGCAGTGCTAGAGATCCGCAGGGTTCGTACACTGAAGCTTTCTTT
12 TRBJ2-3 TRBV5-1 TRBD1 few CASSRQGSAQYF TGCGCCAGCAGTCGACAGGGATCTGCGCAGTATTTT
14 TRBJ2-7 TRBV7-2 . few CASSFGTRGYEQYF TGTGCCAGCAGCTTCGGAACTAGGGGCTACGAGCAGTACTTC
13 TRBJ2-5 TRBV4-2 . . CASSPGNGETQYF TGTGCCAGCAGCCCGGGCAACGGAGAGACCCAGTACTTC
14 TRBJ1-3 TRBV4-1 . . CAVSQGGSGNTIYF TGCGCCGTCAGCCAAGGGGGCTCTGGAAACACCATATATTTT
16 TRBJ2-3 TRBV6-5 . . CASSYSRGLSTDTQYF TGTGCCAGCAGTTACTCGCGGGGTTTGAGCACAGATACGCAGTATTTT
15 TRBJ2-7 TRBV5-1 TRBD2 many CASSAGITRSGEQYF TGCGCCAGCAGCGCCGGGATCACTCGTAGCGGGGAGCAGTACTTC
18 TRBJ2-5 TRBV7-9 TRBD2 . CASKTRRIPGAGGETKYF TGTGCCAGCAAAACGAGGAGGATTCCGGGGGCGGGAGGAGAGACCAAGTACTTC
14 TRBJ1-5 TRBV7-2 TRBD1 few CASTTDRGKQPQHF TGTGCCAGCACCACGGACAGGGGAAAACAGCCCCAGCATTTT
13 TRBJ1-4 TRBV5-5 . . CASTRTANEKLFF TGTGCCAGCACCCGGACAGCTAATGAAAAACTGTTTTTT
14 TRBJ1-2 TRBV5-1 . few CASSLGTPNYGYTF TGCGCCAGCAGCTTGGGGACACCTAACTATGGCTACACCTTC
14 TRBJ2-1 TRBV24-1 . . CATSDPGTYNEQFF TGTGCCACCAGTGATCCTGGGACTTACAATGAGCAGTTCTTC
15 TRBJ1-2 TRBV10-3 TRBD1 . CAIRDDRGLFYGYTF TGTGCCATCAGGGATGACAGGGGGCTATTTTATGGCTACACCTTC
13 TRBJ1-6 TRBV7-2 . few CASSPRGRSPLHF TGTGCCAGCAGCCCCAGGGGTAGGTCACCCCTCCACTTT
14 TRBJ1-4 TRBV7-2 . . CASSRGATNEKLFF TGTGCCAGCAGCCGGGGGGCAACTAATGAAAAACTGTTTTTT
14 TRBJ1-1 TRBV7-9 TRBD1 few CASSSQGAYTEAFF TGTGCCAGCAGCTCCCAGGGGGCTTACACTGAAGCTTTCTTT
12 TRBJ2-1 TRBV4-3 . . CASSQAPGQQFF TGCGCCAGCAGCCAAGCTCCGGGACAGCAGTTCTTC
14 TRBJ2-2 TRBV6-2/TRBV6-3 TRBD1 many CASISGTGIGELFF TGTGCCAGCATCTCCGGGACAGGGATCGGGGAGCTGTTTTTT
14 TRBJ1-1 TRBV27 TRBD1 . CASSWDRENTEAFF TGTGCCAGCAGTTGGGACAGGGAGAACACTGAAGCTTTCTTT
15 TRBJ1-2 TRBV18 TRBD1 few CASSPPGDRSGGYTF TGTGCCAGCTCACCACCGGGGGACAGGAGTGGTGGCTACACCTTC